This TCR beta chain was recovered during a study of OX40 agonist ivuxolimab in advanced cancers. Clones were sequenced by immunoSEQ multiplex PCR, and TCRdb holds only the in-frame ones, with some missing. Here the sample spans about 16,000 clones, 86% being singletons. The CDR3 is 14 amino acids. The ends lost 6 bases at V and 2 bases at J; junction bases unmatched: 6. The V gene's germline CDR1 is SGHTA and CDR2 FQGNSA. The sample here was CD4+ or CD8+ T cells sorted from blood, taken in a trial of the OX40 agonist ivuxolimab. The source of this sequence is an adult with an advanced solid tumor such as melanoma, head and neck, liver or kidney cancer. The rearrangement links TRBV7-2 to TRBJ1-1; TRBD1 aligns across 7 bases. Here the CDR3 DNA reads TGTGCCAGCAGAGCGACAGGGAGAAACACTGAAGCTTTCTTT. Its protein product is CASRATGRNTEAFF.